The clone carrying this T cell receptor beta chain was detected ten times or more. CDR3 size: 16 residues. CDR1 and CDR2 from the germline V gene are DFQATT and SNEGSKA (reference sequence). V was clipped by 0 bases and J by 5 bases; unmatched bases: 13. Stated time point: patch test 2, 6 weeks after DPC sensitization. Noted treatment: therapeutic diphenylcyclopropenone sensitization with weekly scalp DPC. MiXCR was run by TCRdb on the RACE reads, yielding one entry per CDR3 protein. This table holds around 69,000 distinct CDR3 sequences, about 8% found once. This entry comes from a study of human T cells and chemical hapten exposure.

The sample here was whole blood, taken in connection with sensitization to the hapten diphenylcyclopropenone (DPC). V usage is TRBV20-1 and J usage is TRBJ2-7, with 7 bases lining up with TRBD2. This receptor was identified in a woman in her forties or fifties with alopecia areata. Some clones in this sample may be carry-over from other donors' samples. In DNA form, the CDR3 reads TGCAGTGCTAGAGATCCCTCGGCGGGAGCACGGCACGAGCAGTACTTC. This codes for CSARDPSAGARHEQYF.